Listed below are T cell receptor beta chains from one sample, sequenced in a study of shared clonotypes between healthy human individuals. The repertoire was sequenced with immunoSEQ multiplex PCR; TCRdb's copy has only in-frame clones and lacks some. This sample yields 1,100,000 or so clones, of which 75% to 80% are seen a single time; around 0.47% belongs to the top ten. The specimen sequenced was memory CD4+ T cells from PBMCs. All receptors derive from a man aged 18 to 30 in good health. Some clones in this sample may be carry-over from other donors' samples. Each CDR3 is given with its conserved first and last residue. A D gene is named only where the DNA matches it firmly. Clone size is given for some rows only: seen once, a few or many times, or a class if the clone is expanded.

size: .; D: TRBD2; J: TRBJ2-4; V: TRBV5-4; CDR3: CASSVGTSGRKGIQYF; DNA: TGTGCCAGCAGCGTAGGGACTAGCGGGAGGAAGGGCATTCAGTACTTC
size: .; D: .; J: TRBJ1-2; V: TRBV28; CDR3: CASSPPSQNRRGYTF; DNA: TGTGCCAGCAGTCCCCCCAGTCAGAACCGGCGTGGCTACACCTTC
size: .; D: .; J: TRBJ2-3; V: TRBV7-2; CDR3: CASSPDGNTDTQYF; DNA: TGTGCCAGCAGCCCTGACGGAAACACAGATACGCAGTATTTT
size: .; D: .; J: TRBJ2-3; V: TRBV28; CDR3: CASSLYGSGADTQYF; DNA: TGTGCCAGCAGTTTATACGGGAGTGGGGCAGATACGCAGTATTTT
size: .; D: TRBD1; J: TRBJ1-2; V: TRBV16; CDR3: CASSQDRVAGYTF; DNA: TGTGCCAGCAGCCAAGACAGGGTGGCTGGCTACACCTTC
size: .; D: .; J: TRBJ1-3; V: TRBV11-2; CDR3: CASSGNSDRIYF; DNA: TGTGCCAGCAGCGGCAACTCCGACAGGATATATTTT
size: many; D: TRBD1; J: TRBJ1-5; V: TRBV28; CDR3: CASSHRQGARAQHF; DNA: TGTGCCAGCAGCCATCGACAGGGTGCCCGGGCCCAGCATTTT
size: .; D: .; J: TRBJ1-3; V: TRBV5-1; CDR3: CASSLVAAGNTIYF; DNA: TGCGCCAGCAGCTTGGTGGCGGCGGGAAACACCATATATTTT
size: once; D: TRBD1; J: TRBJ2-7; V: TRBV5-1; CDR3: CASSSWDRGYEQYF; DNA: TGCGCCAGCAGCTCTTGGGACAGGGGATACGAGCAGTACTTC
size: .; D: .; J: TRBJ1-1; V: TRBV28; CDR3: CASSPIGGRNTEAFF; DNA: TGTGCCAGCAGTCCTATTGGGGGGAGGAACACTGAAGCTTTCTTT
size: .; D: .; J: TRBJ2-5; V: TRBV7-9; CDR3: CASSFFETQYF; DNA: TGTGCCAGCAGCTTTTTCGAGACCCAGTACTTC
size: .; D: .; J: TRBJ1-5; V: TRBV19; CDR3: CASSTTGQIRPSQPQHF; DNA: TGTGCCAGTAGTACCACGGGACAAATCCGCCCCTCTCAGCCCCAGCATTTT
size: .; D: TRBD1; J: TRBJ2-7; V: TRBV7-3; CDR3: CASSLQGTDEQYF; DNA: TGTGCCAGCAGCTTACAGGGGACAGACGAGCAGTACTTC
size: .; D: .; J: TRBJ1-2; V: TRBV6-1; CDR3: CASRGSFSGNYGYTF; DNA: TGTGCCAGCAGGGGCTCGTTCAGTGGTAACTATGGCTACACCTTC
size: .; D: .; J: TRBJ2-3; V: TRBV5-1; CDR3: CASSFRGQTSTDTQYF; DNA: TGCGCCAGCAGCTTTCGAGGGCAAACTAGCACAGATACGCAGTATTTT
size: .; D: .; J: TRBJ2-7; V: TRBV9; CDR3: CASSAQAQNYEQYF; DNA: TGTGCCAGCAGCGCGCAGGCCCAGAACTACGAGCAGTACTTC
size: .; D: TRBD2; J: TRBJ2-7; V: TRBV28; CDR3: CASSKAGGLGNEQYF; DNA: TGTGCCAGCAGTAAAGCGGGAGGGCTTGGGAACGAGCAGTACTTC
size: .; D: .; J: TRBJ2-7; V: TRBV7-9; CDR3: CASSPYEQYF; DNA: TGTGCCAGCAGCCCGTACGAGCAGTACTTC
size: .; D: .; J: TRBJ2-7; V: TRBV28; CDR3: CASSLAGLEQYF; DNA: TGTGCCAGCAGTTTAGCAGGGCTCGAGCAGTACTTC
size: few; D: .; J: TRBJ1-2; V: TRBV19; CDR3: CASSNWGERSRYGYTF; DNA: TGTGCCAGTAGTAATTGGGGTGAGCGTTCCCGCTATGGCTACACCTTC
size: .; D: .; J: TRBJ2-7; V: TRBV7-3; CDR3: CASSLRPGAYEQYF; DNA: TGTGCCAGCAGCTTACGTCCGGGAGCCTACGAGCAGTACTTC
size: .; D: .; J: TRBJ2-2; V: TRBV5-1; CDR3: CARPGQNTGELFF; DNA: TGCGCCCGTCCGGGACAGAACACCGGGGAGCTGTTTTTT
size: .; D: TRBD2; J: TRBJ2-1; V: TRBV5-1; CDR3: CASSQGLAGNEQFF; DNA: TGCGCCAGCAGCCAAGGACTAGCGGGAAATGAGCAGTTCTTC
size: .; D: .; J: TRBJ2-7; V: TRBV5-1; CDR3: CASSLGPGSYEQYF; DNA: TGCGCCAGCAGCTTGGGTCCAGGCTCCTACGAGCAGTACTTC
size: .; D: .; J: TRBJ2-1; V: TRBV7-3; CDR3: CASSRGNEQFF; DNA: TGTGCCAGCAGCCGGGGCAATGAGCAGTTCTTC
size: few; D: .; J: TRBJ1-5; V: TRBV2; CDR3: CASSMLQKNQPQHF; DNA: TGTGCCAGCAGCATGTTGCAGAAAAATCAGCCCCAGCATTTT
size: .; D: TRBD2; J: TRBJ2-3; V: TRBV7-9; CDR3: CASSFSLAGAPTQYF; DNA: TGTGCCAGCAGCTTCAGTCTAGCGGGAGCCCCTACGCAGTATTTT
size: .; D: TRBD2; J: TRBJ2-3; V: TRBV27; CDR3: CASSLWAGGEIDTQYF; DNA: TGTGCCAGCAGTTTATGGGCTGGGGGGGAAATCGATACGCAGTATTTT
size: .; D: .; J: TRBJ2-5; V: TRBV4-2; CDR3: CASSQERVQGETQYF; DNA: TGTGCCAGCAGCCAAGAAAGGGTCCAGGGAGAGACCCAGTACTTC
size: .; D: .; J: TRBJ1-1; V: TRBV9; CDR3: CASSVVPGAYTEAFF; DNA: TGTGCCAGCAGCGTAGTGCCGGGGGCTTACACTGAAGCTTTCTTT
size: .; D: .; J: TRBJ2-3; V: TRBV4-1; CDR3: CASSQGLEDTQYF; DNA: TGCGCCAGCAGCCAAGGGCTGGAAGATACGCAGTATTTT
size: .; D: .; J: TRBJ2-5; V: TRBV5-1; CDR3: CASSLGGYQETQYF; DNA: TGCGCCAGCAGCTTGGGCGGATACCAAGAGACCCAGTACTTC
size: .; D: .; J: TRBJ2-1; V: TRBV7-3; CDR3: CASSLSIGRGGNEQFF; DNA: TGTGCCAGCAGCTTGAGTATAGGTCGCGGCGGCAATGAGCAGTTCTTC
size: .; D: .; J: TRBJ1-1; V: TRBV29-1; CDR3: CSVHLMTGGRTEAFF; DNA: TGCAGCGTCCACCTAATGACAGGAGGGAGAACTGAAGCTTTCTTT
size: .; D: .; J: TRBJ1-4; V: TRBV5-1; CDR3: CASSPEAGTTNEKLFF; DNA: TGCGCCAGCAGCCCGGAGGCGGGGACTACTAATGAAAAACTGTTTTTT
size: .; D: TRBD2; J: TRBJ2-5; V: TRBV27; CDR3: CASSPGALAGTGTQYF; DNA: TGTGCCAGCAGTCCAGGAGCCTTAGCGGGAACGGGGACCCAGTACTTC
size: .; D: TRBD1; J: TRBJ1-4; V: TRBV5-5; CDR3: CASSRGTGFEKLFF; DNA: TGTGCCAGCAGCCGAGGGACAGGGTTTGAAAAACTGTTTTTT
size: once; D: .; J: TRBJ1-2; V: TRBV25-1; CDR3: CASSGGQLKNYGYTF; DNA: TGTGCCAGCAGTGGGGGGCAACTTAAGAACTATGGCTACACCTTC
size: .; D: TRBD1; J: TRBJ2-7; V: TRBV7-2; CDR3: CASSFGTETYEQYF; DNA: TGTGCCAGCAGCTTCGGGACAGAGACTTACGAGCAGTACTTC
size: .; D: .; J: TRBJ1-5; V: TRBV6-1; CDR3: CASSLQENQPQHF; DNA: TGTGCCAGCAGTCTCCAGGAAAATCAGCCCCAGCATTTT